This is a list of T cell receptor beta chains from one sample in a study of OX40 agonist ivuxolimab in advanced cancers. The repertoire was sequenced with immunoSEQ multiplex PCR; TCRdb's copy has only in-frame clones and lacks some. The repertoire has about 100,000 clones, 90% to 95% of them found once; the top ten carry roughly 2.6%. The sample consisted of CD4+ or CD8+ T cells sorted from blood, taken in a trial of the OX40 agonist ivuxolimab. The receptors stem from an adult with an advanced solid tumor such as melanoma, head and neck, liver or kidney cancer. Both conserved end residues are part of each CDR3. D genes are given only for firm matches. Clone size is stated in some rows and not others, as once, few, many or a class when expanded.

v_gene	abundance	d_gene	j_gene	CDR3aa	CDR3nt
TRBV27	.	TRBD1	TRBJ1-4	CASSDRQGSNEKLFF	TGTGCCAGCAGTGACCGACAGGGTTCTAATGAAAAACTGTTTTTT
TRBV13	.	TRBD1	TRBJ1-1	CASSSVPGQGMNTEAFF	TGTGCCAGCAGCTCCGTCCCGGGACAGGGGATGAACACTGAAGCTTTCTTT
TRBV9	.	.	TRBJ1-1	CASSVGGGNSFF	.
TRBV10-2	.	.	TRBJ1-1	CASFLGEAFF	TGCGCCAGCTTTTTAGGTGAAGCTTTCTTT
TRBV2	once	.	TRBJ1-1	CASSAEGGREAFF	TGTGCCAGCAGTGCGGAGGGGGGAAGGGAAGCTTTCTTT
TRBV30	.	TRBD1	TRBJ1-6	CAWSVLGTEVSPLHF	TGTGCCTGGAGTGTCCTGGGGACAGAAGTCTCACCCCTCCACTTT
TRBV5-1	.	TRBD1	TRBJ1-5	CASSIGTGGSNQPQHF	TGCGCCAGCAGCATTGGGACAGGGGGTAGCAATCAGCCCCAGCATTTT
TRBV5-1	.	TRBD1	TRBJ2-2	CASRWPGQMNTGELFF	TGCGCCAGCAGGTGGCCGGGACAGATGAACACCGGGGAGCTGTTTTTT
TRBV7-8	.	TRBD2	TRBJ2-5	CASSLGPSGGLPWETQYF	TGTGCCAGCAGCTTAGGTCCTAGCGGGGGGCTCCCTTGGGAGACCCAGTACTTC
TRBV11-2	.	TRBD2	TRBJ2-5	CASSFVFSGRAQETQYF	TGTGCCAGCAGCTTCGTATTTAGCGGGAGGGCCCAAGAGACCCAGTACTTC
TRBV5-4	.	TRBD1	TRBJ1-1	CASTDRDDTEAFF	TGTGCCAGCACCGACAGGGATGACACTGAAGCTTTCTTT
TRBV2	.	.	TRBJ1-1	CASSVGQQNTEAFF	TGTGCCAGCAGTGTTGGGCAACAGAACACTGAAGCTTTCTTT
TRBV27	once	.	TRBJ1-4	CASSSTFAGRDEKLFF	TGTGCCAGCAGTTCCACCTTTGCCGGAAGAGATGAAAAACTGTTTTTT
TRBV19	.	.	TRBJ1-5	CASGSGGRQPQHF	TGTGCCAGTGGGTCCGGGGGCAGGCAGCCCCAGCATTTT
TRBV5-6	.	TRBD1	TRBJ1-1	CASSVGQGWDTEAFF	TGTGCCAGCAGCGTGGGACAGGGATGGGACACTGAAGCTTTCTTT
TRBV11-3	.	TRBD2	TRBJ2-5	CASSLTSGGYQETQYF	TGTGCCAGCAGCTTAACTAGCGGGGGGTACCAAGAGACCCAGTACTTC
TRBV5-4	.	.	TRBJ2-7	CASSLGTPGEQYF	TGTGCCAGCAGCCTAGGGACCCCGGGTGAGCAGTACTTC
TRBV6-6	once	.	TRBJ2-7	CASSAGTGEKQYF	TGTGCCAGCAGTGCCGGGACCGGGGAAAAGCAGTACTTC
TRBV20-1	.	.	TRBJ2-1	CSAREYNEQFF	TGCAGTGCTAGAGAATACAATGAGCAGTTCTTC
TRBV27	.	.	TRBJ2-5	CASSFSTREVGETQYF	TGTGCCAGCAGTTTCTCAACTAGAGAGGTTGGAGAGACCCAGTACTTC
TRBV4-1	.	.	TRBJ2-7	CASSRKGGVEQYF	TGCGCCAGCAGTCGAAAAGGAGGGGTCGAGCAGTACTTC
TRBV13	.	.	TRBJ2-7	CASSQGGYGQYF	TGTGCCAGCAGCCAAGGCGGGTATGGGCAGTACTTC
TRBV15	.	.	TRBJ1-1	CATSRQGNEAFF	TGTGCCACCAGCAGACAGGGAAATGAAGCTTTCTTT
TRBV13	.	.	TRBJ1-5	CASSLGQNQPQHF	TGTGCCAGCAGCTTGGGCCAAAATCAGCCCCAGCATTTT
TRBV9	.	.	TRBJ2-3	CASSVGSDTQYF	TGTGCCAGCAGCGTAGGGTCAGATACGCAGTATTTT
TRBV29-1	once	.	TRBJ2-1	CSVVRPNLNNEQFF	TGCAGCGTTGTCCGACCGAACCTTAACAATGAGCAGTTCTTC
TRBV19	.	TRBD1	TRBJ2-3	CASSSPGTGGGDTQYF	TGTGCCAGTAGTAGCCCTGGGACAGGGGGCGGCGATACGCAGTATTTT
TRBV4-1	.	.	TRBJ2-7	CASSQRSGGGYEQYF	TGCGCCAGCAGCCAAAGATCAGGGGGGGGTTACGAGCAGTACTTC
TRBV5-6	.	.	TRBJ2-5	CASSLGIFGAQETQYF	TGTGCCAGCAGCTTGGGGATATTCGGCGCTCAAGAGACCCAGTACTTC
TRBV4-1	.	.	TRBJ2-7	CASSPRGVGGEQYF	TGCGCCAGCAGCCCCCGCGGGGTAGGCGGCGAGCAGTACTTC
TRBV15	few	.	TRBJ2-1	CATSRKGILNEQFF	TGTGCCACCAGCAGAAAGGGGATACTCAATGAGCAGTTCTTC
TRBV28	few	.	TRBJ1-1	CASSPLQENTEAFF	TGTGCCAGCAGTCCCCTACAGGAGAACACTGAAGCTTTCTTT
TRBV5-1	.	.	TRBJ2-2	CASSSNTGELFF	TGCGCCAGCAGCTCAAACACCGGGGAGCTGTTTTTT
TRBV7-2	.	TRBD2	TRBJ2-2	CASSAGGGGTNTGELFF	TGTGCCAGCAGCGCGGGGGGCGGGGGGACAAACACCGGGGAGCTGTTTTTT
TRBV6-1	.	.	TRBJ2-3	CASSSQDLTSDTQYF	TGTGCCAGCAGTTCACAAGACTTGACCTCAGATACGCAGTATTTT
TRBV10-3	.	.	TRBJ1-1	CAISESPVGTPNTEAFF	TGTGCCATCAGTGAGTCCCCTGTTGGGACGCCGAACACTGAAGCTTTCTTT
TRBV6-1	.	.	TRBJ1-2	CASSEGGTGYFYGYTF	TGTGCCAGCAGTGAAGGGGGGACGGGTTACTTCTATGGCTACACCTTC